Sequencing of this TCR beta chain was carried out in a study of CD8+CD57+ T cells in acquired aplastic anemia. Study-level information: The study obtained an average of around 3.4 ug of DNA from sorted CD4+ and CD8+ cells. In CD4+ cells, healthy donors produced an average of roughly 11 million reads.

Germline-derived CDR1 and CDR2 are MNHEY and SVGAGI. The CDR3 contains 13 residues. Trimming took off 5 bases at V and 6 bases at J, with 13 bases between the two ends. This clonotype was picked up many times. Antigen: not known. Overall study results and limits: Sharing between patients and controls was observed for twenty-nine CD8+ CDR3 sequences. Patient and control CD8+ Simpson's diversity was not significantly different.

Genomic DNA, serving as template, underwent TCR beta VDJ and CDR3 profiling. TCRdb itself ran the reads through MiXCR, one entry per CDR3 protein. Here the sample spans just over 400,000 distinct CDR3 sequences, about two thirds being singletons. Sequencing was performed on sorted CD4+, CD8+, or CD8+CD57+ T cells (not recorded which) from PBMCs. V is TRBV6-5 and J is TRBJ1-1, with D unclear. The TCR was taken from a human donor in good health, serving as a control. Here the CDR3 reads CASSAESGAEAFF. The CDR3 DNA sequence: TGTGCCAGCAGTGCCGAAAGCGGGGCTGAAGCTTTCTTT.